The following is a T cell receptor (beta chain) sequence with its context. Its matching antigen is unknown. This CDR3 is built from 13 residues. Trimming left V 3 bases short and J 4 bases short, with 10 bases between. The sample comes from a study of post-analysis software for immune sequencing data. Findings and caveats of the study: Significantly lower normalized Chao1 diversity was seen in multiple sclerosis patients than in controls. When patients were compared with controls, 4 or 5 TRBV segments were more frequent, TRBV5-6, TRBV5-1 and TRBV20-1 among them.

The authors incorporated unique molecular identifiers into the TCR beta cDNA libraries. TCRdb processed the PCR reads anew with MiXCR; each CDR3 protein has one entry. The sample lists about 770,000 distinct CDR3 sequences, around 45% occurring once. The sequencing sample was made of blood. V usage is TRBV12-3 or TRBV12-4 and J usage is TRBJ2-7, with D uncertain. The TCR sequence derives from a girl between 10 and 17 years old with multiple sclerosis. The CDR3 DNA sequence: TGTGCCAGCAGTTTTCAGTTAAGGTACGAGCAGTACTTC. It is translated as CASSFQLRYEQYF.